These 10 T cell receptor beta chains came from one sample sequenced in a study of shared clonotypes between healthy human individuals. Selected positively for CCR7 and CD45RO-negative, naive CD8 cells excluded terminally differentiated effector memory CD45RA+ cells. The method was immunoSEQ multiplex PCR; TCRdb's version includes in-frame clones alone and lacks a portion of them. Among nearly 600,000 clones listed, about 95% were seen once. The sample taken for sequencing was naive CD8+ T cells sorted from blood. The receptors shown here come from a woman aged 30 to 39 in good health.

The rearrangement joins TRBV28 to TRBJ2-1; D unclear. The V end lost 4 bases, the J end lost 0 bases, and 13 bases lay between the germline ends. CDR1 is MDHEN, CDR2 SYDVKM, per germline. The CDR3 is 16 residues long. The CDR3 coding sequence is TGTGCCAGCAGTTCCCGGATCTTGAGCTCCTACAATGAGCAGTTCTTC. Its translation is CASSSRILSSYNEQFF.

CDR3 DNA: TGTGCCAGCAGCCCGAGCGGGGGAAGGACCTACAATGAGCAGTTCTTC. Translated, it gives CASSPSGGRTYNEQFF. The genes are TRBV7-9 and TRBJ2-1; 8 bases line up with TRBD2. Germline CDR1 and CDR2: SEHNR and FQNEAQ (reference sequence). The CDR3 extends over 16 amino acids. V shed 5 bases, J shed 2 bases, and the junction held 8 bases outside the gene matches.

The rearrangement links TRBV11-2 to TRBJ2-1; D may match TRBD1 or TRBD2 (5 bases each). The CDR3 contains 16 residues. CDR1 and CDR2 from the germline V gene are SGHAT and FQNNGV. V lost 5 bases to trimming and J lost 0 bases, with 14 bases between them. CDR3 sequence (DNA): TGTGCCAGCAGCCCAGTTGGGGGAAGCTCCTACAATGAGCAGTTCTTC. Amino acid sequence: CASSPVGGSSYNEQFF.

This clone has a handful of counts. The rearrangement links TRBV4-1 to TRBJ1-2; possible D gene TRBD1, 6 bases. V was clipped by 3 bases and J by 12 bases, with 17 bases between them. The CDR3 consists of 13 residues. The germline V gene encodes CDR1 MGHRA and CDR2 YSYEKL. The CDR3 coding sequence is TGCGCCAGCAGCCACCTAACGGGTCAGGGGCACACCTTC. Its translation: CASSHLTGQGHTF.

This clone was seen only a few times. The V call is TRBV9, the J call TRBJ1-5; D remains unclear. V was clipped by 3 bases and J by 4 bases, with 11 bases between them. The CDR3 extends over 14 amino acids. Germline CDR1 is SGDLS and CDR2 is YYNGEE. The DNA for the CDR3 is TGTGCCAGCAGCGATGGACCAAATAATCAGCCCCAGCATTTT. As protein: CASSDGPNNQPQHF. Looking up the rest from reference TRBV9 and TRBJ1-5 gives the full variable domain: DSGVTQTPKHLITATGQRVTLRCSPRSGDLSVYWYQQSLDQGLQFLIQYYNGEERAKGNILERFSAQQFPDLHSELNLSSLELGDSALYFCASSDGPNNQPQHFGDGTRLSIL.

This clone showed up just once. The V and J genes are TRBV6-5 and TRBJ1-5; the D gene is possibly TRBD1 (5 bases). Germline lookup yields CDR1 MNHEY and CDR2 SVGAGI. The CDR3 length is 14 residues. Trimming left V 7 bases short and J 2 bases short, with 12 bases between. The CDR3 nucleotides read TGTGCCAGCAAAGGACAAGGGGGCAATCAGCCCCAGCATTTT. Protein: CASKGQGGNQPQHF.

The chain employs TRBV14 and TRBJ2-7; D is unresolved. Trimming stripped 0 bases from V and 3 bases from J, with 3 bases between. Germline V gene lookup returns CDR1 SGHDN and CDR2 FVKESK. This CDR3 has 12 amino acids. Written as DNA, the CDR3 is TGTGCCAGCAGCCAAGACTTCTACGAGCAGTACTTC. It encodes CASSQDFYEQYF.

This chain links TRBV27 with TRBJ1-6; no definite D call. The CDR3 is made up of 12 amino acids. Germline CDR1 is MNHEY and CDR2 is SMNVEV (reference sequence). The V end was cut by 6 bases, the J end by 13 bases, with 13 bases between. The CDR3 is CASRPKGGPLHF. Here the CDR3 DNA reads TGTGCCAGCAGACCCAAGGGCGGTCCCCTCCACTTT.

The chain uses TRBV9 and TRBJ1-1, with 8 bases aligning to TRBD1. Germline V gene sequence: CDR1 SGDLS, CDR2 YYNGEE. V dropped 3 bases and J dropped 5; count of bases not matched to a gene: 12. This CDR3 has 16 amino acids. CDR3 loop: CASSAGTGNRGTEAFF. In nucleotides, the CDR3 is TGTGCCAGCAGCGCCGGGACAGGCAACCGCGGGACTGAAGCTTTCTTT.

This chain uses TRBV10-1 with TRBJ1-2; weak D call: TRBD1 (5 bases). Trimming shortened V by 5 bases and J by 8 bases, and 18 bases separated the two germline ends. CDR1 is WNHNN, CDR2 SYGVQD, per germline (reference sequence). The CDR3 covers 14 residues. The CDR3 region has the DNA TGCGCCAGCAGTAAAGACAGTCACCCCCGGGGCTACACCTTC. It translates to CASSKDSHPRGYTF.